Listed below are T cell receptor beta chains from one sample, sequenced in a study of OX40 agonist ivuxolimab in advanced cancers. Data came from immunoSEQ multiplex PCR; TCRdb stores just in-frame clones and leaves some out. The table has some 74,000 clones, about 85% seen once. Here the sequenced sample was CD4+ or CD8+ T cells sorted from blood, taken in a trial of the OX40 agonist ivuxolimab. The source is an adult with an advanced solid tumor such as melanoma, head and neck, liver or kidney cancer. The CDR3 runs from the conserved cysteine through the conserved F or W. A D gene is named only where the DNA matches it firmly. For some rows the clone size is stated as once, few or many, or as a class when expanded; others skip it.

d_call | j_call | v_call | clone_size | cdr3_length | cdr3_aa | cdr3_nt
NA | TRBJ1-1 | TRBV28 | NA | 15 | CASIGGRTAKLEAFF | TGTGCCAGCATCGGGGGTAGGACAGCCAAACTCGAAGCTTTCTTT
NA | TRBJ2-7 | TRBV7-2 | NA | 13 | CASSHRGAYEQYF | TGTGCCAGCAGCCACCGGGGAGCCTACGAGCAGTACTTC
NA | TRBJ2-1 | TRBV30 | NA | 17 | CAWRTPRLSSGYNEQFF | TGTGCCTGGAGGACCCCGCGACTATCATCTGGCTACAATGAGCAGTTCTTC
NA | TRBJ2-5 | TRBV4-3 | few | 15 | CASSQEDRIQETQYF | TGCGCCAGCAGCCAAGAGGACCGTATCCAAGAGACCCAGTACTTC
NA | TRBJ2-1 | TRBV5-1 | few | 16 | CASSRMTGPQYNEQFF | TGCGCCAGCAGTCGAATGACCGGCCCTCAGTACAATGAGCAGTTCTTC
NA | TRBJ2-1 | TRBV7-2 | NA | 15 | CASSLSVGRSDEQFF | TGTGCCAGCAGCTTATCTGTGGGGCGCTCGGATGAGCAGTTCTTC
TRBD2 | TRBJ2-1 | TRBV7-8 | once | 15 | CASSLYGGRAIEQFF | TGTGCCAGCAGCTTATACGGCGGGAGGGCCATTGAGCAGTTCTTC
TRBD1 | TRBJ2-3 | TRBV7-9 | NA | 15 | CASSLWDSSTDTQYF | TGTGCCAGCAGCTTATGGGACAGCAGCACAGATACGCAGTATTTT
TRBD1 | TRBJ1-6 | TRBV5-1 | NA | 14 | CASSTRGTDSPLHF | TGCGCCAGCAGCACCAGGGGGACGGATTCACCCCTCCACTTT
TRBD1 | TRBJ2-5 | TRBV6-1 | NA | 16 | CASSEATGQGSETQYF | TGTGCCAGCAGTGAAGCTACGGGACAGGGAAGCGAGACCCAGTACTTC
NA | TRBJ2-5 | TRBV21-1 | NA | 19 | CASSKSSRGTSGDQETQYF | TGTGCCAGCAGCAAATCCAGCCGGGGGACTAGCGGGGATCAAGAGACCCAGTACTTC
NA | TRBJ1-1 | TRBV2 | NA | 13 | CASRRTENTEAFF | TGTGCCAGCAGGCGGACAGAGAACACTGAAGCTTTCTTT
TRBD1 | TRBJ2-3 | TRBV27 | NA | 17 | CASSLSPRTGGSDTQYF | TGTGCCAGCAGTTTATCCCCTAGGACAGGGGGGTCAGATACGCAGTATTTT
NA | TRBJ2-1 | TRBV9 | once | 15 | CASSVGDGSYNEQFF | TGTGCCAGCAGCGTAGGTGATGGCTCCTACAATGAGCAGTTCTTC
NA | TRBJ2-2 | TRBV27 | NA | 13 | CASSLNVAGELFF | TGTGCCAGCAGTTTGAACGTGGCCGGGGAGCTGTTTTTT
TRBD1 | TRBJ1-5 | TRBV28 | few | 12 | CASRTGNQPQHF | TGTGCCAGCAGGACAGGGAATCAGCCCCAGCATTTT
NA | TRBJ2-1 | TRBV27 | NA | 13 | CASSLGPENEQFF | TGTGCCAGCAGCCTGGGACCCGAGAATGAGCAGTTCTTC
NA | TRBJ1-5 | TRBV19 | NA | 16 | CASRWRTVFSNQPQHF | TGTGCCAGTAGATGGAGGACAGTCTTTAGCAATCAGCCCCAGCATTTT
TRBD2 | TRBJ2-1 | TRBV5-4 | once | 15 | CASSLPGTSRPEQFF | TGTGCCAGCAGCTTACCCGGGACTAGCCGACCTGAGCAGTTCTTC
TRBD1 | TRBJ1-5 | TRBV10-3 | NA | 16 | CAISELTGSGNQPQHF | TGTGCCATCAGTGAGTTGACAGGGTCGGGGAATCAGCCCCAGCATTTT
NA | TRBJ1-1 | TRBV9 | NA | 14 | CASGAGTLNTEAFF | TGTGCCAGCGGAGCGGGGACATTGAACACTGAAGCTTTCTTT
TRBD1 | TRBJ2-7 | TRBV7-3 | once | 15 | CASSLNGGGQGEQYF | TGTGCCAGCAGCTTAAATGGCGGGGGACAGGGCGAGCAGTACTTC
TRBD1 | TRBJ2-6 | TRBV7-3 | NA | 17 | CASSLRGQVVGANVLTF | TGTGCCAGCAGTCTGAGGGGGCAGGTAGTTGGGGCCAACGTCCTGACTTTC
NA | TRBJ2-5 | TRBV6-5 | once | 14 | CASTPQGLVETQYF | TGTGCCAGCACCCCTCAAGGGTTAGTGGAGACCCAGTACTTC
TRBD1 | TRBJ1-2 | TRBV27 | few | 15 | CASSLVGGGAEGYTF | TGTGCCAGCAGTTTAGTTGGAGGGGGCGCAGAAGGCTACACCTTC
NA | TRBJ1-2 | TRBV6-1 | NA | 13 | CASSESHSYGYTF | TGTGCCAGCAGTGAATCACACAGTTATGGCTACACCTTC
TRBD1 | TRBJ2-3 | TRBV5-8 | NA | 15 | CASSRGQGDVDTQYF | TGTGCCAGCAGCCGAGGACAGGGGGACGTAGATACGCAGTATTTT
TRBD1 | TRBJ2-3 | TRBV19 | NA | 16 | CASSGDRSLLTDTQYF | TGTGCCAGTAGTGGGGACAGGAGCCTTCTCACAGATACGCAGTATTTT
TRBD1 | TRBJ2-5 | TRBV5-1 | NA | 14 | CASRQGTGEETQYF | TGCGCCAGCAGGCAGGGGACAGGAGAAGAGACCCAGTACTTC
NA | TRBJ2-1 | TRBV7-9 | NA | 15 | CASSPTLSSYNEQFF | TGTGCCAGCAGCCCGACTCTCAGCTCCTACAATGAGCAGTTCTTC
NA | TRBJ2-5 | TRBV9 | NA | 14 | CASSVGQIQETQYF | TGTGCCAGCAGCGTGGGGCAGATCCAAGAGACCCAGTACTTC
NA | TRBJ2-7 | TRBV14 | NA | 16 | CASSPLGPRLSYEQYF | TGTGCCAGCAGCCCACTAGGACCCCGCCTATCCTACGAGCAGTACTTC
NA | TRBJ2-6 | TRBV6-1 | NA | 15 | CASSEDNSGANVLTF | TGTGCCAGCAGTGAAGACAACTCTGGGGCCAACGTCCTGACTTTC
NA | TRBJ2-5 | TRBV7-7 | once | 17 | CASSLLGGRTGLETQYF | TGTGCTAGCAGCCTATTGGGGGGGCGCACGGGGCTGGAGACCCAGTACTTC
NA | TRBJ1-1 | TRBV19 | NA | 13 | CASSPPGRAEAFF | TGTGCCAGTAGTCCTCCCGGACGCGCTGAAGCTTTCTTT
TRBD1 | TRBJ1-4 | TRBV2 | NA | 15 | CASRKDRGQEEKLFF | TGTGCCAGCAGGAAAGACAGGGGGCAAGAAGAAAAACTGTTTTTT
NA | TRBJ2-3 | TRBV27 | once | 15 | CASSLQGILTDTQYF | TGTGCCAGCAGTTTACAGGGGATTCTCACAGATACGCAGTATTTT
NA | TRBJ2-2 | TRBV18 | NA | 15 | CASSLAGEDTGELFF | TGTGCCAGCTCCTTGGCCGGGGAGGACACCGGGGAGCTGTTTTTT
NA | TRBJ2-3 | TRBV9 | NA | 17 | CASSAGVLAADGDTQYF | TGTGCCAGCAGCGCGGGGGTACTAGCTGCCGATGGGGATACGCAGTATTTT
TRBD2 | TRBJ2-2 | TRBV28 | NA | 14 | CASRGDYDTGELFF | TGTGCCAGCAGAGGGGACTACGACACCGGGGAGCTGTTTTTT
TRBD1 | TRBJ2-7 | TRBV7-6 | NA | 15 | CASSLEGTESYEQYF | TGTGCCAGCAGCTTAGAGGGGACAGAATCGTACGAGCAGTACTTC
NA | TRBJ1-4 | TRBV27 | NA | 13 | CASSTATNEKLFF | TGTGCCAGCAGTACAGCAACTAATGAAAAACTGTTTTTT
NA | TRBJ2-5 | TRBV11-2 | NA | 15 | CASSGGGAVQETQYF | TGTGCCAGCAGCGGGGGCGGGGCAGTCCAAGAGACCCAGTACTTC
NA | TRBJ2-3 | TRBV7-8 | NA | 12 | CASSLVVDTQYF | TGTGCCAGCAGCTTAGTGGTAGATACGCAGTATTTT
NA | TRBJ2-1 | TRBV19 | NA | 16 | CASTRGRWGKSNEQFF | TGTGCCAGTACCAGAGGAAGGTGGGGGAAGTCCAATGAGCAGTTCTTC
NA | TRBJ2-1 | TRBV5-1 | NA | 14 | CASSFLPSDNEQFF | TGCGCCAGCAGCTTCCTGCCGTCGGATAATGAGCAGTTCTTC
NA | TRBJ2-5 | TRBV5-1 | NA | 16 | CASSARRGDPRETQYF | TGCGCCAGCAGCGCCCGGCGGGGCGACCCCAGAGAGACCCAGTACTTC
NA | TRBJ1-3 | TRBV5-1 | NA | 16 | CASSHTEGNPGNTIYF | TGCGCCAGCAGTCACACAGAGGGGAATCCTGGAAACACCATATATTTT
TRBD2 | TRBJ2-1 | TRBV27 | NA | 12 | CASRAGRGEQFF | TGTGCCAGCAGAGCCGGGAGGGGCGAGCAGTTCTTC
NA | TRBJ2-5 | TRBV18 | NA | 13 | CASSPSFGGTQYF | TGTGCCAGCTCACCATCCTTCGGCGGGACCCAGTACTTC
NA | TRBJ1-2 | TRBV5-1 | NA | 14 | CASSLGTVNYGYTF | TGCGCCAGCAGCTTGGGTACGGTGAACTATGGCTACACCTTC
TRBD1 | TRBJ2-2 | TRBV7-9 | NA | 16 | CASNYPRDRGTGELFF | TGTGCCAGCAACTATCCCCGGGACAGGGGTACCGGGGAGCTGTTTTTT
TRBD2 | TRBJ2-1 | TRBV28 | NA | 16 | CASTSRTSPSYNEQFF | TGTGCCAGTACTTCCCGGACTAGCCCTTCCTACAATGAGCAGTTCTTC
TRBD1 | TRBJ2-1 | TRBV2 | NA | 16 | CASSEAGDRGYNEQFF | TGTGCCAGCAGTGAAGCAGGAGACAGGGGATACAATGAGCAGTTCTTC
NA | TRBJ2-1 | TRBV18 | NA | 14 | CASSPQLGGNEQFF | TGTGCCAGCTCACCTCAATTAGGTGGAAATGAGCAGTTCTTC
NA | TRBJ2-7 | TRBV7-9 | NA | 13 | CASSPGRVNEQYF | TGTGCCAGCAGCCCGGGCAGGGTAAACGAGCAGTACTTC
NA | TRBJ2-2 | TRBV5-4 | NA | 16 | CASSAQQGSNTGELFF | TGTGCCAGCAGCGCCCAACAGGGCTCGAACACCGGGGAGCTGTTTTTT
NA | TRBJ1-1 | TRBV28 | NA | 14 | CASTLPTSTRGAFF | TGTGCCAGCACCCTACCGACTAGTACCAGGGGAGCTTTCTTT
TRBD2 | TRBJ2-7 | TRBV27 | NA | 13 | CASSLRGEIEQYF | TGTGCCAGCAGCCTGCGGGGGGAGATCGAGCAGTACTTC